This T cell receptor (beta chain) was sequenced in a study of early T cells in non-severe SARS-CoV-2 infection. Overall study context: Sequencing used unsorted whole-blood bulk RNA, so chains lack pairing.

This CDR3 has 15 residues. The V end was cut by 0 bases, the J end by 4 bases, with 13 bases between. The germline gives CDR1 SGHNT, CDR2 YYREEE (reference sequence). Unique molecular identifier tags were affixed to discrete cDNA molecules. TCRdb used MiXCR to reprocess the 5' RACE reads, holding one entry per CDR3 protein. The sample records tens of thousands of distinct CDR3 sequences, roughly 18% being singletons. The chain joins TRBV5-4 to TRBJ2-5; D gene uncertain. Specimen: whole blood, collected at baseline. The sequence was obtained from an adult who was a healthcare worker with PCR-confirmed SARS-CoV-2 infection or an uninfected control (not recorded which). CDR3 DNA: TGTGCCAGCAGCTTGGACCCACAGTGGGGAGAGACCCAGTACTTC. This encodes CASSLDPQWGETQYF.